This is a list of T cell receptor beta chains from one sample in a study of blood T cell repertoires in COVID-19. Sequencing used immunoSEQ multiplex PCR; TCRdb keeps in-frame clones, though not all of them. The data contain 200,000 to 250,000 clones, around 88% of them seen just once; the ten biggest clones take up roughly 12%. Sequenced input: peripheral blood. These receptors were taken from a man at least 80 years old with acute or convalescent COVID-19. Both conserved end residues are part of each CDR3. D genes are given only for firm matches. Clone size, where shown, is once, few, many, or a class for clones that have expanded.

cdr3_nt cdr3_aa v_call d_call clone_size j_call
TGTGCCATCAGTGGAGTGGCTGAGGGCAATCAGCCCCAGCATTTT CAISGVAEGNQPQHF TRBV10-3 NA NA TRBJ1-5
TGTGCCAGCAGCAGCCGCTCAGGGGCCCAAGCGAACACCGGGGAGCTGTTTTTT CASSSRSGAQANTGELFF TRBV9 NA NA TRBJ2-2
TGCGCCAGCAGCGTATACAGGGAAGGGGGTGAAAAACTGTTTTTT CASSVYREGGEKLFF TRBV5-1 NA NA TRBJ1-4
TGCGCCAGCAGCTTAGAGGGACTGAGAAATGAAAAACTGTTTTTT CASSLEGLRNEKLFF TRBV5-1 NA NA TRBJ1-4
TGCGCCAGCAGCTTGCAGCGGGACTATGAGCAGTTCTTC CASSLQRDYEQFF TRBV5-1 TRBD2 NA TRBJ2-1
TGTGCCAGCTCACCACGTTGGGACAGATCGGCTTCTGGAAACACCATATATTTT CASSPRWDRSASGNTIYF TRBV18 TRBD1 few TRBJ1-3
TGTGCCAGCAGCCAGCTTACAGGGGGTGATCAGCCCCAGCATTTT CASSQLTGGDQPQHF TRBV28 TRBD1 NA TRBJ1-5
TGTGCCAGCAGCTTGACTAGCGGGGACCTTCATGAGCAGTTCTTC CASSLTSGDLHEQFF TRBV7-9 TRBD2 NA TRBJ2-1
TGTGCCAGCTCACCAAGCTTAGTGGGCGGAGGGCAGAACACTGAAGCTTTCTTT CASSPSLVGGGQNTEAFF TRBV18 NA once TRBJ1-1
TGTGCCAGCAGCCAAGACAGGGACTATCTTTCTGGGGCCAACGTCCTGACTTTC CASSQDRDYLSGANVLTF TRBV3-1/TRBV3-2 TRBD2 NA TRBJ2-6
TGTGCCAGTAAAGGACAGGGGATGAACTATGGCTACACCTTC CASKGQGMNYGYTF TRBV19 TRBD1 NA TRBJ1-2
TGTGCCAGCAGTTCGACAGGGCCAAGCTCTGGAAACACCATATATTTT CASSSTGPSSGNTIYF TRBV6-2/TRBV6-3 TRBD1 NA TRBJ1-3
TGTGCCAGCAGTGACGACGGGAGCCCCGGAGATACGCAGTATTTT CASSDDGSPGDTQYF TRBV6-4 NA once TRBJ2-3
TGTGCCAGCAGCCAGGGGGACAGGGGTTTCTCCTACGAGCAGTACTTC CASSQGDRGFSYEQYF TRBV5-4 TRBD1 NA TRBJ2-7
TGTGCCAGCAGCCTCGGGAGACTAGATTACGAGCAGTACTTC CASSLGRLDYEQYF TRBV5-4 NA NA TRBJ2-7
TGTGCCAGCAGCTTACCGAGACTGAAAGAGACCCAGTACTTC CASSLPRLKETQYF TRBV7-2 NA NA TRBJ2-5
TGTGCCAGCAGCGACCGGGACAGCCCCGATACGCAGTATTTT CASSDRDSPDTQYF TRBV7-9 TRBD1 NA TRBJ2-3
TGTGCCAGCAGCAAATCCCCGGGACAGGGTATTGCGCGGTCACCCCTCCACTTT CASSKSPGQGIARSPLHF TRBV21-1 NA NA TRBJ1-6
TGTGCCAGCAGCTTAAGCCCTAGCGGGGGCTACGAGCAGTACTTC CASSLSPSGGYEQYF TRBV11-2 TRBD2 NA TRBJ2-7
TGCGCCAGCAGTGACCCTGGGACACTTAGAGACTACGAGCAGTACTTC CASSDPGTLRDYEQYF TRBV10-2 NA NA TRBJ2-7
TGTGCCAGCAGCTTAGACCCAGCAACTAATGAAAAACTGTTTTTT CASSLDPATNEKLFF TRBV7-9 NA NA TRBJ1-4
TGCGCCAGCAGCTACGGACAGGGGGATAATTCACCCCTCCACTTT CASSYGQGDNSPLHF TRBV5-1 TRBD1 NA TRBJ1-6